Below are 5 T cell receptor beta chains sequenced from a single sample in a study of shared clonotypes between healthy human individuals. TCRdb's copy holds only in-frame clones and misses some; the assay was immunoSEQ multiplex PCR. The sample includes roughly 500,000 clones, 79% of them seen just once. Specimen: PBMCs. Source of these receptors: a woman aged 40 to 50 in good health. Some clones in this sample may be carry-over from other donors' samples.

The chain has TRBV6-6 and TRBJ2-7, with 7 bases matching TRBD2. The CDR3 has 13 residues. Germline lookup yields CDR1 MNHNY and CDR2 SVGAGI (reference sequence). The J segment lost 2 bases and the V segment lost 4 bases, leaving 2 bases of the junction unmatched. The CDR3 region has the DNA TGTGCCAGCAGTTCTAGCGGTACCTACGAGCAGTACTTC. It yields the protein CASSSSGTYEQYF.

The V and J genes are TRBV18 and TRBJ2-2; D gene unclear. Per the germline V gene, CDR1 is KGHSH and CDR2 is LQKENI. The length of the CDR3 is 13 residues. Trimming removed 2 bases from V and 4 bases from J, with 5 bases in between. The CDR3 reads CASSPASTGELFF. The CDR3 DNA reads TGTGCCAGCTCACCAGCTAGCACCGGGGAGCTGTTTTTT.

The chain carries TRBV28 and TRBJ1-2; no reliable D call. Germline CDR1 reads MDHEN; CDR2 reads SYDVKM. The CDR3 is 15 residues long. Between the trimmed V and J ends, which lost 2 bases and 1 base, there was a span of 11 bases. CDR3 region: CASSLARTYNYGYTF. Here the CDR3 DNA reads TGTGCCAGCAGTTTAGCCAGGACTTATAACTATGGCTACACCTTC.

The chain links TRBV7-2 to TRBJ1-1; 8 bases are a match to TRBD1. Trimming removed 1 base from V and 1 base from J; junction bases left unmatched: 14. The germline V gene has CDR1 SGHTA and CDR2 FQGNSA. The CDR3 consists of 19 residues. The CDR3 DNA follows: TGTGCCAGCAGCTTAGAGGAAGGGGACAGGCAAACCTGGAACACTGAAGCTTTCTTT. It specifies CASSLEEGDRQTWNTEAFF.

This chain connects TRBV25-1 to TRBJ2-1; a possible D gene is TRBD2 (5 bases). V was trimmed by 5 bases and J by 8 bases, leaving 10 bases between them. This CDR3 has 12 amino acids. CDR1 is MGHDK, CDR2 SYGVNS, per germline. The CDR3 DNA reads as TGTGCCAGCAGTCTCGCTAGCTATGAGCAGTTCTTC. This gives the protein CASSLASYEQFF.